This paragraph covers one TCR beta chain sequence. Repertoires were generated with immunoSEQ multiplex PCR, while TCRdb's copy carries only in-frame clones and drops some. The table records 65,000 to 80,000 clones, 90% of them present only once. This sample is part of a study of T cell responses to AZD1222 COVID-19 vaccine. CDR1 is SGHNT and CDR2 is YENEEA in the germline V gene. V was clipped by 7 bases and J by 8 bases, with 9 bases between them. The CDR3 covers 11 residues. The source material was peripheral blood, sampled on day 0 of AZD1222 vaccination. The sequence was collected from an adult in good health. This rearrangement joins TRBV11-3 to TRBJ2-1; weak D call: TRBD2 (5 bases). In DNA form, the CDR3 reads TGTGCCAGCACCTCGGGGTATGAGCAGTTCTTC. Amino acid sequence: CASTSGYEQFF.